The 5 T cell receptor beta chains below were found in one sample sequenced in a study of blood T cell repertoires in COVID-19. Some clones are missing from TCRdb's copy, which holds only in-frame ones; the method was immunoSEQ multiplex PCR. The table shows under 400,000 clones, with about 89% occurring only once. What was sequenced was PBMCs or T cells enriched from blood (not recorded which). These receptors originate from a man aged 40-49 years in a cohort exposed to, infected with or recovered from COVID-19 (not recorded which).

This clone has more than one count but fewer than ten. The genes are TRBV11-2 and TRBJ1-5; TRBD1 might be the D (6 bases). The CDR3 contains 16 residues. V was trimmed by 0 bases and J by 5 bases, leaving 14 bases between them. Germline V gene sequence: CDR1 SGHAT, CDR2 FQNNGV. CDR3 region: CASSLDRVRGDQPQHF. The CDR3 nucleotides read TGTGCCAGCAGCTTAGATCGGGTCAGGGGAGATCAGCCCCAGCATTTT.

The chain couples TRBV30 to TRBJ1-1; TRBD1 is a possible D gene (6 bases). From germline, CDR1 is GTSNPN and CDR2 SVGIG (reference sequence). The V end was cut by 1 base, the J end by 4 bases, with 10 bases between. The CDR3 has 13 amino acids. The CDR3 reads CAWSGQGSTEAFF. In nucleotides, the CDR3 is TGTGCCTGGAGTGGTCAGGGGAGCACTGAAGCTTTCTTT. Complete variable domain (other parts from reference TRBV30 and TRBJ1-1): SQTIHQWPATLVQPVGSPLSLECTVEGTSNPNLYWYRQAAGRGLQLLFYSVGIGQISSEVPQNLSASRPQDRQFILSSKKLLLSDSGFYLCAWSGQGSTEAFFGQGTRLTVV.

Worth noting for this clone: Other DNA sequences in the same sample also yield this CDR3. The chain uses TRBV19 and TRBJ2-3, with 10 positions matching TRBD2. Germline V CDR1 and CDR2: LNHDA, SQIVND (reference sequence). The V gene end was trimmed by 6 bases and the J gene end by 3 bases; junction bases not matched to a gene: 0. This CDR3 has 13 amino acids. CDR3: CASRLAGTDTQYF. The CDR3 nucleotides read TGTGCCAGTAGACTAGCGGGGACAGATACGCAGTATTTT.

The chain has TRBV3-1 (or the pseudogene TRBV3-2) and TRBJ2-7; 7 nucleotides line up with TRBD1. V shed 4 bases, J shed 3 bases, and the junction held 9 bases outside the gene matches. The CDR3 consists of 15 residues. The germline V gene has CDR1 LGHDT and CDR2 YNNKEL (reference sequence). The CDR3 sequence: CASSPTTGRLYEQYF. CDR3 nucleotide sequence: TGTGCCAGCAGCCCGACGACAGGGAGACTCTACGAGCAGTACTTC.

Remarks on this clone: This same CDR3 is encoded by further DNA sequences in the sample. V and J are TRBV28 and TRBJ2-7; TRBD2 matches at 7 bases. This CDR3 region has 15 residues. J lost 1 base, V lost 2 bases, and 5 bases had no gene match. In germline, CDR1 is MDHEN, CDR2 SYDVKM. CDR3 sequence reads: CASSLGGEGSYEQYF. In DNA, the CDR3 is TGTGCCAGCAGTTTAGGAGGGGAGGGTTCCTACGAGCAGTACTTC. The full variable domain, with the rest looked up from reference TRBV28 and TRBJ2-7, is DVKVTQSSRYLVKRTGEKVFLECVQDMDHENMFWYRQDPGLGLRLIYFSYDVKMKEKGDIPEGYSVSREKKERFSLILESASTNQTSMYLCASSLGGEGSYEQYFGPGTRLTVT.